A selection of T cell receptor beta chains follows, all from one sample in a study of blood T cell repertoires in COVID-19. Assay: immunoSEQ multiplex PCR; the TCRdb copy retains only in-frame clones and omits some. The sample lists approximately 500,000 clones, nearly 90% occurring once. The sample taken for sequencing was peripheral blood. Receptors were obtained from a man younger than 35 with COVID-19, enrolled during active disease. The CDR3 runs from the conserved cysteine through the conserved F or W. The D gene is left open where the match is weak. The listing skips clone size in some rows; elsewhere it reads once, few, many or a size class.

length	D	V	J	size	CDR3
11	.	TRBV20-1	TRBJ1-3	few	CSARAGNTIYF
16	TRBD1	TRBV5-1	TRBJ2-2	.	CASSPPRTGGTGELFF
14	TRBD2	TRBV6-5	TRBJ2-7	.	CASNSGLAGYEQYF
14	.	TRBV6-5	TRBJ2-2	.	CASSMRGSTGELFF
16	TRBD1	TRBV18	TRBJ1-1	.	CASSPWGRGMNTEAFF
15	TRBD2	TRBV10-3	TRBJ2-3	.	CAIGPSGTQTDTQYF
13	.	TRBV7-7	TRBJ2-2	.	CASSQNRGGELFF
17	.	TRBV30	TRBJ2-3	.	CAWSPRLNVRDEGTQYF
15	.	TRBV15	TRBJ2-5	.	CATSSRGDSWDGQYF
16	TRBD1	TRBV11-3	TRBJ2-2	.	CASSSRTGAGTGELFF
14	TRBD1	TRBV3-1/TRBV3-2	TRBJ2-3	.	CASSRRQGLDTQYF
14	.	TRBV5-6	TRBJ1-5	.	CASSLGQLPQPQHF
15	TRBD2	TRBV15	TRBJ2-1	.	CATSRLAGGQNEQFF
15	.	TRBV30	TRBJ1-5	.	CAWSWGGTPNQPQHF
14	TRBD2	TRBV5-4	TRBJ2-5	.	CASSRSGGEETQYF
16	.	TRBV4-1	TRBJ2-3	.	CASSQDGSGETDTQYF
14	.	TRBV2	TRBJ1-4	.	CASTDRSTNEKLFF
16	.	TRBV7-6	TRBJ2-1	.	CASSATQGPSYNEQFF
17	.	TRBV19	TRBJ1-4	once	CASSSTGLLYLHEKLFF
16	.	TRBV27	TRBJ2-2	few	CASSLYGQLNTGELFF
14	.	TRBV19	TRBJ2-3	.	CASIRRFSTDTQYF
16	TRBD2	TRBV13	TRBJ2-7	.	CASSPPGTSGIREQYF
13	.	TRBV5-6	TRBJ1-5	once	CASSLGASQPQHF
14	TRBD1	TRBV27	TRBJ2-4	.	CASSPPDRVGIQYF
14	TRBD1	TRBV27	TRBJ2-7	.	CASSLWDSPSAQYF
13	.	TRBV20-1	TRBJ2-3	.	CSASVRSTDTQYF
13	.	TRBV18	TRBJ2-7	.	CASSIGNHYEQYF
14	.	TRBV7-2	TRBJ2-2	.	CASRVLAFTGELFF
15	TRBD2	TRBV5-1	TRBJ2-2	.	CASSFSGRDTGELFF
14	.	TRBV7-9	TRBJ2-5	.	CASNSGVGQETQYF